The clone carrying this T cell receptor (beta chain) was seen at least ten times. This sample stems from a study of identical twins. One entry per CDR3 protein results from TCRdb running MiXCR on the 5' RACE reads. The sample records roughly 1.6 million distinct CDR3 sequences, around 33% being singletons. Germline values: CDR1 DFQATT, CDR2 SNEGSKA (reference sequence). Trimming stripped 3 bases from V and 8 bases from J, with 5 bases between. This CDR3 has 10 amino acids. The rearrangement uses TRBV20-1 and TRBJ2-1; no firm D call. The source material was cord blood. This receptor was identified in a newborn girl in good health. CDR3 residues: CSASEYEQFF. Here the CDR3 DNA reads TGCAGTGCTAGTGAGTATGAGCAGTTCTTC.